Here is one T cell receptor beta chain with its context. The data belong to a study of technical replicates of blood from several donors. V gave up 6 bases and J gave up 6 bases; unmatched junction bases: 5. There are 13 residues in the CDR3. CDR1 and CDR2 from the germline V gene are MNHNS and SASEGT. Some clones are missing from TCRdb's copy, which holds only in-frame ones; the method was immunoSEQ multiplex PCR. The data hold about 12,000 clones, with roughly 93% observed a single time. The sequenced sample consisted of PBMCs. The chain links TRBV6-1 to TRBJ2-7; 10 bases map to TRBD1. The source is a human donor in good health. CDR3 sequence: CASRGTGEGEQYF. The CDR3 nucleotides read TGTGCCAGCAGGGGGACAGGGGAAGGCGAGCAGTACTTC.